This paragraph reports one TCR beta chain. This record belongs to a study of blood T cell repertoires in COVID-19. Study overall: COVID-19 samples collected from the United States, Italy and Spain covered acute and convalescent phases. T cells, B-cell-depleted T cells, or PBMCs supplied cDNA or gDNA.

The V gene's germline CDR1 is LNHDA and CDR2 SQIVND (reference sequence). Trimming removed 1 base at V and 4 bases at J, with 13 bases between. The CDR3 extends over 15 amino acids. Data came from immunoSEQ multiplex PCR; TCRdb stores just in-frame clones and leaves some out. The profile shows about 250,000 clones, approximately 80% of them singletons. Sequenced input: peripheral blood. This rearrangement joins TRBV19 to TRBJ2-5; perhaps TRBD1 as D (6 bases). This receptor was obtained from a man aged 80 or over with acute or convalescent COVID-19. The CDR3 loop reads CASSIAAGVRETQYF. CDR3 DNA: TGTGCCAGTAGTATAGCGGCAGGGGTCAGAGAGACCCAGTACTTC.